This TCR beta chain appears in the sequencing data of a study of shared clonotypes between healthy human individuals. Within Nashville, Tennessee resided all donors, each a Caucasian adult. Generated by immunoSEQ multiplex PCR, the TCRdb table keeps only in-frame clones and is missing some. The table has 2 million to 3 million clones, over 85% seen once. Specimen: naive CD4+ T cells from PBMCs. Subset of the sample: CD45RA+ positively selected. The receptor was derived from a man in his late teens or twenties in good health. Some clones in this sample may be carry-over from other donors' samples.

CDR3 DNA: TGTGCCAGCAGCGTAGGACTATTAGACATTCAGTACTTC. This sequence encodes CASSVGLLDIQYF. The genes are TRBV9 and TRBJ2-4; D is possibly TRBD2 (5 bases). In germline, CDR1 is SGDLS, CDR2 YYNGEE. CDR3 length: 13 amino acids. V was pared by 0 bases and J by 8 bases, with 9 bases between. The entire variable domain, with the rest obtained from reference TRBV9 and TRBJ2-4, is as follows: DSGVTQTPKHLITATGQRVTLRCSPRSGDLSVYWYQQSLDQGLQFLIQYYNGEERAKGNILERFSAQQFPDLHSELNLSSLELGDSALYFCASSVGLLDIQYFGAGTRLSVL.